This is a list of T cell receptor beta chains from one sample in a study of cytomegalovirus exposure and HLA in healthy donors. Some clones are missing from TCRdb's copy, which holds only in-frame ones; the method was immunoSEQ multiplex PCR. The data show a few hundred thousand clones, 65% to 80% seen once. Sequencing was done on a sample of PBMCs. These receptors all come from a girl aged 2-10 years in good health and CMV-seronegative. The CDR3 runs from the conserved cysteine through the conserved F or W. The order of the fields is D gene, J gene, clone size, V gene, CDR3 protein, CDR3 DNA. D genes are given only for firm matches. Clone size is shown for a subset of rows, as once, few, many or a class of expanded clone.

TRBD2	TRBJ2-7	.	TRBV9	CASSVAGGGSYEQYF	TGTGCCAGCAGCGTAGCGGGGGGGGGCTCCTACGAGCAGTACTTC
TRBD2	TRBJ2-1	few	TRBV7-9	CASSSGLAGYNEQFF	TGTGCCAGCAGCTCCGGACTAGCGGGATACAATGAGCAGTTCTTC
.	TRBJ1-2	.	TRBV19	CASSIGISGTRYGYTF	TGTGCCAGTAGTATTGGGATAAGCGGGACACGTTATGGCTACACCTTC
.	TRBJ1-1	.	TRBV27	CASSLLAANTEAFF	TGTGCCAGCAGTTTATTAGCGGCGAACACTGAAGCTTTCTTT
.	TRBJ2-5	.	TRBV5-1	CASSLSRVGETQYF	TGCGCCAGCAGCTTGTCCAGGGTTGGGGAGACCCAGTACTTC
TRBD1	TRBJ1-6	.	TRBV5-4	CASSLGQGAGNSPLHF	TGTGCCAGCAGCTTGGGGCAGGGGGCTGGTAATTCACCCCTCCACTTT
.	TRBJ2-3	.	TRBV9	CASSIENSGGQYF	TGTGCCAGCAGCATCGAAAATTCCGGGGGGCAGTATTTT
.	TRBJ2-3	.	TRBV10-3	CAISEWATDTDTQYF	TGTGCCATCAGTGAGTGGGCTACCGACACAGATACGCAGTATTTT
TRBD1	TRBJ2-1	once	TRBV5-6	CASSVEPGGVQFF	TGTGCCAGCAGCGTAGAACCAGGGGGAGTGCAGTTCTTC
.	TRBJ2-1	.	TRBV14	CASSPIYRDNEQFF	TGTGCCAGCAGCCCAATCTACCGGGACAATGAGCAGTTCTTC
TRBD1	TRBJ1-2	.	TRBV5-4	CASSQGQDYGYTF	TGTGCCAGCAGCCAGGGACAGGACTATGGCTACACCTTC
.	TRBJ1-6	.	TRBV2	CASRKQVGIDSPLHF	TGTGCCAGCAGAAAACAGGTGGGCATCGATTCACCCCTCCACTTT
TRBD2	TRBJ2-1	.	TRBV11-2	CASSLVSGGYAYNEQFF	TGTGCCAGCAGCTTAGTATCGGGAGGCTACGCTTACAATGAGCAGTTCTTC
TRBD1	TRBJ1-2	few	TRBV11-2	CASSSTGRFGYTF	TGTGCCAGCAGCTCGACAGGGAGGTTTGGCTACACCTTC
.	TRBJ2-3	.	TRBV5-6	CASRGQAYTDTQYF	TGTGCCAGCAGGGGGCAGGCCTACACAGATACGCAGTATTTT
.	TRBJ1-4	.	TRBV7-9	CASSLLGGHEKLFF	TGTGCCAGCAGCTTACTCGGCGGCCATGAAAAACTGTTTTTT
.	TRBJ1-1	.	TRBV6-1	CASSEGTLNTEAFF	TGTGCCAGCAGTGAAGGGACACTCAACACTGAAGCTTTCTTT
TRBD2	TRBJ2-3	.	TRBV7-2	CASTPGGGGSRNTQYF	TGTGCCAGCACCCCGGGCGGGGGGGGTTCTAGAAATACGCAGTATTTT
TRBD2	TRBJ2-7	.	TRBV5-1	CASTTTSGTSYEQYF	TGCGCCAGCACTACTACTAGCGGGACCTCCTACGAGCAGTACTTC
TRBD1	TRBJ2-3	.	TRBV7-9	CASSPPVTGPKERSDTQYF	TGTGCCAGCAGCCCCCCCGTGACAGGGCCGAAGGAACGGTCTGATACGCAGTATTTT
.	TRBJ2-3	.	TRBV30	CAWMTGGAAQGTQYF	TGTGCCTGGATGACCGGAGGGGCGGCCCAGGGTACGCAGTATTTT
TRBD1	TRBJ1-1	.	TRBV6-1	CASSEPEKDRGNTEAFF	TGTGCCAGCAGTGAACCAGAGAAAGACAGGGGGAACACTGAAGCTTTCTTT
.	TRBJ2-3	.	TRBV11-2	CASSSGATDTQYF	TGTGCCAGCAGCTCAGGGGCCACAGATACGCAGTATTTT
.	TRBJ2-5	.	TRBV7-9	CASSLDWETQYF	TGTGCCAGCAGCCTCGACTGGGAGACCCAGTACTTC
.	TRBJ1-2	.	TRBV27	CASSYGDNYGYTF	TGTGCCAGCAGCTACGGAGATAACTATGGCTACACCTTC
.	TRBJ2-3	.	TRBV25-1	CASSTQGGTDTQYF	TGTGCCAGCAGTACACAGGGAGGCACAGATACGCAGTATTTT
TRBD1	TRBJ1-1	.	TRBV29-1	CGGQGVNTEAFF	TGCGGCGGACAGGGAGTGAACACTGAAGCTTTCTTT
.	TRBJ1-6	once	TRBV5-1	CASSLGSSYNSPLHF	TGCGCCAGCAGCTTGGGGAGCTCCTATAATTCACCCCTCCACTTT
.	TRBJ1-1	.	TRBV29-1	CSVAGTDTEAFF	TGCAGCGTTGCAGGAACGGACACTGAAGCTTTCTTT
TRBD2	TRBJ2-3	once	TRBV4-1	CASSQDPSGGSTDTQYF	TGCGCCAGCAGCCAAGATCCTAGCGGAGGGAGCACAGATACGCAGTATTTT
.	TRBJ2-7	.	TRBV5-1	CASSPLSYEQYF	TGCGCCAGCAGCCCCCTATCCTACGAGCAGTACTTC
.	TRBJ1-1	.	TRBV27	CASSSSPRDFGTEAFF	TGTGCCAGCAGTTCATCCCCCAGGGACTTCGGCACTGAAGCTTTCTTT
.	TRBJ2-1	.	TRBV10-3	CAISESGQNNEQFF	TGTGCCATCAGTGAGTCGGGGCAGAACAATGAGCAGTTCTTC
.	TRBJ1-4	.	TRBV4-2	CASSQRFQGLGEKLFF	TGTGCCAGCAGCCAAAGATTCCAGGGGCTCGGTGAAAAACTGTTTTTT
.	TRBJ2-5	once	TRBV4-1	CASSQETRVQETQYF	TGCGCCAGCAGCCAAGAAACTAGAGTCCAAGAGACCCAGTACTTC
TRBD1	TRBJ1-5	.	TRBV7-2	CATGGRGNQPQHF	TGTGCCACAGGGGGCAGGGGCAATCAGCCCCAGCATTTT
TRBD1	TRBJ1-1	.	TRBV10-3	CAIGETGVNTEAFF	TGTGCCATCGGAGAGACAGGGGTGAACACTGAAGCTTTCTTT
TRBD2	TRBJ2-7	.	TRBV12-5	CASGLAGGVREQYF	TGTGCTAGTGGTTTGGCGGGAGGGGTTCGCGAGCAGTACTTC
TRBD1	TRBJ2-7	.	TRBV28	CASRPGTAEQYF	TGTGCCAGCAGACCCGGGACAGCCGAGCAGTACTTC
.	TRBJ2-7	.	TRBV10-1	CASSENLRDEQYF	TGCGCCAGCAGTGAGAATCTCAGGGACGAGCAGTACTTC
TRBD1	TRBJ2-2	once	TRBV7-6	CASSADRGTANTGELFF	TGTGCCAGCAGCGCGGACAGGGGAACCGCGAACACCGGGGAGCTGTTTTTT
.	TRBJ1-4	.	TRBV9	CASSVGARSNEKLFF	TGTGCCAGCAGCGTAGGTGCCAGGTCGAATGAAAAACTGTTTTTT
.	TRBJ2-2	few	TRBV7-3	CASSTGGGWGANTGELFF	TGTGCCAGCAGCACAGGCGGCGGCTGGGGGGCGAACACCGGGGAGCTGTTTTTT
TRBD1	TRBJ1-1	.	TRBV5-1	CASSVNSGTGTNTEAFF	TGCGCCAGCAGCGTGAATTCCGGGACAGGGACGAACACTGAAGCTTTCTTT
.	TRBJ2-6	.	TRBV30	CAWSVRILAASGANVLTF	TGTGCCTGGAGTGTACGAATCTTGGCGGCCTCTGGGGCCAACGTCCTGACTTTC
TRBD2	TRBJ2-2	.	TRBV28	CASSPGLAGTGELFF	TGTGCCAGCAGTCCGGGACTAGCGGGAACCGGGGAGCTGTTTTTT
.	TRBJ2-3	.	TRBV5-1	CASSLATTSSLTDTQYF	TGCGCCAGCAGCTTGGCCACAACTAGCTCCCTCACAGATACGCAGTATTTT
.	TRBJ2-2	.	TRBV6-6	CASSYFRDDGELFF	TGTGCCAGCAGTTACTTCAGGGATGACGGGGAGCTGTTTTTT
.	TRBJ1-6	few	TRBV6-1	CASSGSQGKNSPLHF	TGTGCCAGCAGTGGAAGTCAGGGGAAGAATTCACCCCTCCACTTT
.	TRBJ1-2	.	TRBV6-5	CASAGGASANYGYTF	TGTGCCAGCGCCGGGGGGGCCTCAGCTAACTATGGCTACACCTTC
.	TRBJ1-4	.	TRBV29-1	CSVELGPNEKLFF	TGCAGCGTTGAACTGGGCCCTAATGAAAAACTGTTTTTT
.	TRBJ2-1	once	TRBV10-3	CAISEMGGIYNEQFF	TGTGCCATCAGTGAGATGGGGGGAATCTACAATGAGCAGTTCTTC
TRBD2	TRBJ2-3	.	TRBV5-1	CASSLQRGGAVDTQYF	TGCGCCAGCAGCCTACAGCGGGGGGGTGCGGTGGATACGCAGTATTTT
TRBD1	TRBJ1-1	.	TRBV7-7	CASTSGQGMNTEAFF	TGTGCCAGCACCTCCGGACAGGGAATGAACACTGAAGCTTTCTTT